This T cell receptor beta chain was captured in a study of early T cells in non-severe SARS-CoV-2 infection. Study background: Sequenced bulk RNA came from whole blood that was unsorted, and chains were unpaired.

Researchers tagged individual cDNA molecules with unique molecular identifiers. TCRdb itself ran the 5' RACE reads through MiXCR, one entry per CDR3 protein. The sample lists some 81,000 distinct CDR3 sequences; approximately 16% were seen once. Study-wide results and limits: A preference for anti-spike CD8 responses marked VDJdb matching, which missed private and CD4 specificities.

This clonotype showed up just a few times. Antigen specificity is unknown. Source material: whole blood. The receptor comes from an adult who was a healthcare worker with PCR-confirmed SARS-CoV-2 infection or an uninfected control (not recorded which).

The CDR3 loop reads CASALGAGQETQYF. CDR3 coding DNA: TGTGCTAGTGCCCTAGGGGCCGGCCAAGAGACCCAGTACTTC. The chain has TRBV12-5 and TRBJ2-5; D is possibly TRBD1 (5 bases). The CDR3 totals 14 residues. Germline CDR1 LGHNT, CDR2 FRNRAP. V was cut by 7 bases and J by 1 base, with 13 bases left in between.